Included here is one TCR beta chain sequence, with context. The target antigen is unknown. The sample comes from a study of T cell repertoires in cytomegalovirus infection. As for the study in general: The public TCR beta signatures pointed to both CMV infection and matching HLA type.

A single record per CDR3 protein comes from TCRdb applying MiXCR to the reads. The sample lists some 900,000 distinct CDR3 sequences, 32% occurring once. Trimming pared 5 bases from V and 0 bases from J, leaving 11 bases between. The CDR3 has 15 amino acids. Germline-derived CDR1 and CDR2 are LNHDA and SQIVND (reference sequence). J is TRBJ2-1 and V is TRBV19; D is possibly TRBD1 or TRBD2 (5 bases each). This TCR was sampled from a human donor in good health (CMV status not recorded). Some clones in this sample may be carry-over from other donors' samples. Material: cultured CD8+ T cells from PBMCs, obtained from culture after CMV antigen stimulation. CDR3 sequence reads: CASSDEGSSYNEQFF. The CDR3 DNA is TGTGCCAGTAGTGATGAGGGGAGCTCCTACAATGAGCAGTTCTTC.